These 19 T cell receptor beta chains came from one sample sequenced in a study of patients and donors after allogeneic stem cell transplantation. TCRdb used MiXCR to reprocess the RT-PCR reads, holding one entry per CDR3 protein. Among around 150,000 distinct CDR3 sequences listed, approximately 40% were seen once. Sequencing was carried out using blood, either unsorted or a sorted T cell fraction (not recorded which). The receptors stem from a human donor who was either an allogeneic HSCT recipient or a stem cell or donor lymphocyte infusion donor (not recorded which). It is not recorded whose cells these are; they may come from a transplant donor.

DNA of the CDR3: TGTGCCAGCAGCTGGGAGGCTTCACCCCTCCACTTT. Its translation: CASSWEASPLHF. The chain couples TRBV11-2 to TRBJ1-6, with D unresolved. CDR3 length: 12 residues. Trimming pared 4 bases from V and 9 bases from J, leaving 7 bases between. In germline, CDR1 is SGHAT, CDR2 FQNNGV.

J is TRBJ2-1 and V is TRBV7-2; D is possibly TRBD2 (6 bases). CDR1 is SGHTA and CDR2 is FQGNSA in the germline V gene. V shed 3 bases and J shed 6 bases, with 15 bases lying between them. This CDR3 has 15 residues. This CDR3 reads CASSFFSTSLNEQFF. In DNA form, the CDR3 reads TGTGCCAGCAGCTTTTTTTCGACTAGTCTCAATGAGCAGTTCTTC. Full variable domain (missing parts from reference TRBV7-2 and TRBJ2-1): GAGVSQSPSNKVTEKGKDVELRCDPISGHTALYWYRQSLGQGLEFLIYFQGNSAPDKSGLPSDRFSAERTGGSVSTLTIQRTQQEDSAVYLCASSFFSTSLNEQFFGPGTRLTVL.

The chain carries TRBV12-3 or TRBV12-4 and TRBJ2-3; 7 bases are shared with TRBD2. This CDR3 is built from 14 residues. After removal of 6 bases from V and 5 bases from J, the junction contained 8 bases not matched to a gene. CDR3 DNA: TGTGCCAGCAGGGACGGCGGGGGACGAGATACGCAGTATTTT. Its translation is CASRDGGGRDTQYF.

Worth noting for this clonotype: One end of the junction is discordant with germline, which a read error may explain. J is TRBJ1-6 and V is TRBV18; TRBD1 might be the D (5 bases). This CDR3 has 15 residues. Germline V lookup: CDR1 KGHSH, CDR2 LQKENI. In DNA form, the CDR3 reads TGTGCTAGCTCACAGGACGGAGGCGACAATTCACCCCTCCACTTT. Encoded protein: CASSQDGGDNSPLHF.

This clonotype turned up a few times. The chain employs TRBV12-3 or TRBV12-4 and TRBJ2-5, with 7 bases matching TRBD1. The J segment lost 5 bases and the V segment lost 3 bases, leaving 9 bases of the junction unmatched. The CDR3 is made up of 15 amino acids. For the CDR3, the DNA is TGTGCCAGCAGTTTGTTACAGGGGATTACGGAGACCCAGTACTTC. Translated, it gives CASSLLQGITETQYF.

The V gene is TRBV6-5, the J gene TRBJ2-1; TRBD2 is a possible D gene (6 bases). Germline values: CDR1 MNHEY, CDR2 SVGAGI. V was clipped by 6 bases and J by 8 bases, with 11 bases between them. CDR3 length: 12 residues. For the CDR3, the DNA is TGTGCCAGCAGGGCAGGAGGGGATGAGCAGTTCTTC. Translating it yields CASRAGGDEQFF.

The CDR3 bases are TGCAGTGCTAGAAGGGACAGTCAAGAGACCCAGTACTTC. Translation gives CSARRDSQETQYF. The chain carries TRBV20-1 and TRBJ2-5; TRBD1 matches at 7 bases. V dropped 2 bases and J dropped 2; count of bases not matched to a gene: 2. The CDR3 contains 13 residues. The germline V gene encodes CDR1 DFQATT and CDR2 SNEGSKA (reference sequence).

There are a few counts of this clonotype. V and J are TRBV27 and TRBJ1-2; no clear D. CDR1 MNHEY and CDR2 SMNVEV come from the germline V gene (reference sequence). The CDR3 sequence is 14 residues long. Trimming removed 5 bases from V and 8 bases from J, with 18 bases in between. The CDR3 DNA sequence: TGTGCCAGCAGTACGAGACGGTTTCTGGCGGGCTACACCTTC. Residues: CASSTRRFLAGYTF.

The J gene is TRBJ1-2, the V gene TRBV3-1; D not certain. The CDR3 extends over 13 amino acids. The germline V gene has CDR1 LGHDT and CDR2 YNNKEL (reference sequence). Trimming shortened V by 0 bases and J by 9 bases, and 11 bases separated the two germline ends. The CDR3 loop reads CASSQDIGRSYTF. CDR3 coding DNA: TGTGCCAGCAGCCAAGATATAGGGAGGAGCTACACCTTC.

The V gene is TRBV25-1, the J gene TRBJ2-5; maybe TRBD1 (5 bases). V dropped 7 bases and J dropped 5 bases, with 11 bases sitting between them. The CDR3 spans 12 residues. Germline V gene data show CDR1 as MGHDK and CDR2 as SYGVNS. The CDR3 DNA follows: TGTGCCAGCATTAGGGGTACGGAGACCCAGTACTTC. Protein product: CASIRGTETQYF.

The rearrangement uses TRBV20-1 and TRBJ2-3; 10 positions match TRBD2. With V trimmed by 2 bases and J by 4 bases, 9 bases remained unmatched. CDR1 is DFQATT, CDR2 SNEGSKA, per germline (reference sequence). The CDR3 spans 16 residues. The CDR3 sequence is CSARPLELAGPDTQYF. CDR3 coding DNA: TGCAGTGCTAGACCCCTGGAACTAGCGGGACCAGATACGCAGTATTTT.

The rearrangement joins TRBV29-1 to TRBJ2-5; D is undetermined. Trimming took 5 bases from V and 1 from J, leaving 11 bases between them. Germline V gene data show CDR1 as SQVTM and CDR2 as ANQGSEA. The CDR3 is 13 residues long. CDR3 region: CSVSWVIQETQYF. DNA for the CDR3: TGCAGCGTTAGTTGGGTGATCCAAGAGACCCAGTACTTC. The entire variable domain, with the rest obtained from reference TRBV29-1 and TRBJ2-5, is as follows: SAVISQKPSRDICQRGTSLTIQCQVDSQVTMMFWYRQQPGQSLTLIATANQGSEATYESGFVIDKFPISRPNLTFSTLTVSNMSPEDSSIYLCSVSWVIQETQYFGPGTRLLVL.

This clonotype has a single count. This rearrangement joins TRBV29-1 to TRBJ2-1, with D uncertain. Germline loops: CDR1 SQVTM, CDR2 ANQGSEA. V lost 7 bases to trimming and J lost 0 bases, with 19 bases between them. The CDR3 is 16 amino acids. The CDR3 sequence: CSATSPLGVSYNEQFF. The CDR3 DNA reads TGCAGCGCAACCTCACCCCTGGGCGTCTCCTACAATGAGCAGTTCTTC.

The chain carries TRBV12-3 or TRBV12-4 and TRBJ1-2, with a weak D call TRBD1 (5 bases). V gave up 9 bases and J gave up 8 bases, with 10 bases separating them. The CDR3 length is 10 residues. The CDR3: CASQKGGYTF. The CDR3, as DNA: TGTGCCAGTCAGAAGGGGGGCTACACCTTC.

The rearrangement joins TRBV4-2 to TRBJ2-1; 9 bases fit TRBD2. The CDR3 spans 16 residues. The germline V gene encodes CDR1 LGHNA and CDR2 YNFKEQ. Unmatched junction bases numbered 4, after V lost 0 bases and J lost 4 bases. The CDR3 DNA follows: TGTGCCAGCAGCCAAGATGTCAGCGGGGGGTACAATGAGCAGTTCTTC. This translates into CASSQDVSGGYNEQFF.

The chain links TRBV3-1 to TRBJ2-7; 10 nucleotides agree with TRBD1. The CDR3 covers 14 residues. Germline CDR1 reads LGHDT; CDR2 reads YNNKEL (reference sequence). Trimming at V came to 7 bases and at J to 6 bases, leaving 9 bases not matched to a gene. The CDR3 reads CASTYRQGAGEQYF. The CDR3 nucleotides read TGTGCCAGCACTTACAGACAGGGGGCTGGCGAGCAGTACTTC.

The J gene is TRBJ1-6, the V gene TRBV12-3 or TRBV12-4; a weak D match, TRBD1 (6 bases). V was pared by 3 bases and J by 9 bases, with 12 bases between. The CDR3 sequence is 14 residues long. CDR3 in amino acids: CASSLLRGGSPLHF. The DNA of the CDR3 is TGTGCCAGCAGTTTGCTCAGGGGAGGTTCACCCCTCCACTTT.

V gene TRBV4-2 combines with J gene TRBJ1-1; no clear D. The length of the CDR3 is 16 residues. CDR1 is LGHNA and CDR2 is YNFKEQ in the germline V gene. Trimming shortened V by 2 bases and J by 0 bases, and 13 bases separated the two germline ends. CDR3 sequence reads: CASSQSRTAMNTEAFF. CDR3 nucleotides: TGTGCCAGCAGCCAATCGCGGACCGCGATGAACACTGAAGCTTTCTTT.

This clonotype was picked up one time. V gene TRBV7-9 combines with J gene TRBJ2-5, with a tentative D call TRBD1 (6 bases). The CDR3 totals 14 residues. V dropped 5 bases and J dropped 5 bases, with 15 bases sitting between them. CDR1 and CDR2 from the germline V gene are SEHNR and FQNEAQ (reference sequence). CDR3: CASSLRTDSETQYF. CDR3 nucleotides: TGTGCCAGCAGCCTAAGGACAGATTCGGAGACCCAGTACTTC.